The 11 T cell receptor beta chains presented below share a single source sample, sequenced in a study of CD8+ T cells in alopecia areata. Extracted RNA was reverse transcribed into cDNA, the sequencing template. The repertoire was sequenced with immunoSEQ multiplex PCR; TCRdb's copy has only in-frame clones and lacks some. The data hold some 180,000 clones, with more than 60% observed a single time. This sample comprised CD4+ T cells sorted from blood, obtained at week 0. These receptors were taken from a human donor with alopecia areata.

The V and J genes are TRBV29-1 and TRBJ1-1; 8 nucleotides align to TRBD1. Germline trimming cut 6 bases from V and 1 base from J; bases unmatched to any gene: 10. CDR3 length: 15 amino acids. Germline loops: CDR1 SQVTM, CDR2 ANQGSEA. This chain's CDR3 is CSVSPPGQANTEAFF. In nucleotides, the CDR3 is TGCAGCGTGTCCCCGCCGGGACAGGCGAACACTGAAGCTTTCTTT.

The rearrangement uses TRBV30 and TRBJ2-7; tentative D call: TRBD1 (5 bases). CDR1 GTSNPN and CDR2 SVGIG come from the germline V gene (reference sequence). The CDR3 loop spans 13 amino acids. V shed 8 bases and J shed 2 bases, with 16 bases lying between them. DNA of the CDR3: TGTGCCCTGGTCAGGGCCGGCACCTACGAGCAGTACTTC. It codes for CALVRAGTYEQYF.

The V and J genes are TRBV7-9 and TRBJ2-2; no clear D gene. V was clipped by 5 bases and J by 0 bases, with 7 bases between them. CDR3 length: 14 amino acids. The germline V gene encodes CDR1 SEHNR and CDR2 FQNEAQ (reference sequence). In nucleotides, the CDR3 is TGTGCCAGCAGCGTAGGAACGAACACCGGGGAGCTGTTTTTT. Its translation: CASSVGTNTGELFF.

Here the CDR3 reads CASSEPGLAGNGYTF. The CDR3 nucleotides are TGTGCCAGCAGTGAACCCGGTTTGGCTGGGAACGGCTACACCTTC. V usage is TRBV25-1 and J usage is TRBJ1-2; no definite D call. The germline V gene has CDR1 MGHDK and CDR2 SYGVNS. Trimming removed 2 bases from V and 8 bases from J, with 18 bases in between. This CDR3 comprises 15 residues.

This clone was counted a single time. The gene calls are TRBV5-4 and TRBJ1-2; TRBD1 might be the D (5 bases). Germline V CDR1 and CDR2: SGHNT, YYREEE (reference sequence). The CDR3 is made up of 13 amino acids. Trimming removed 4 bases from V and 2 bases from J, with 9 bases in between. The CDR3 loop is CASSPDSNYGYTF. The CDR3 coding sequence is TGTGCCAGCAGCCCCGACAGCAACTATGGCTACACCTTC.

The J gene is TRBJ1-2, the V gene TRBV29-1; 8 nucleotides agree with TRBD1. From germline, CDR1 is SQVTM and CDR2 ANQGSEA. The CDR3 runs to 14 residues. V lost 6 bases, J lost 2 bases, and 8 bases stayed unmatched. For the CDR3, the DNA is TGCAGCGTCACCGGACAGGGCCAAAACTATGGCTACACCTTC. It translates to CSVTGQGQNYGYTF.

The rearrangement links TRBV30 to TRBJ2-6, with D unresolved. The germline gives CDR1 GTSNPN, CDR2 SVGIG (reference sequence). This CDR3 has 14 residues. V was pared by 3 bases and J by 5 bases, with 11 bases between. The CDR3 protein is CAWRSPLWANVLTF. The CDR3 nucleotides are TGTGCCTGGAGGAGTCCGCTCTGGGCCAACGTCCTGACTTTC.

The CDR3 here is CASSSDVTSGANVLTF. The CDR3 bases are TGCGCCAGCAGCTCTGACGTGACCTCTGGGGCCAACGTCCTGACTTTC. The chain has TRBV5-1 and TRBJ2-6; D remains ambiguous. V lost 3 bases and J 0 bases, leaving 10 bases between the germline ends. Germline CDR1 is SGHRS and CDR2 is YFSETQ. The CDR3 totals 16 residues.

This chain links TRBV7-9 with TRBJ1-2; 10 bases are shared with TRBD1. The CDR3 totals 15 residues. Germline lookup yields CDR1 SEHNR and CDR2 FQNEAQ (reference sequence). V lost 5 bases and J lost 5; bases outside the gene matches: 8. DNA for the CDR3: TGTGCCAGCAGCACTAGACAGGGGGCCGGGTATGGCTACACCTTC. Protein sequence: CASSTRQGAGYGYTF. The complete variable domain, with remaining parts taken from reference TRBV7-9 and TRBJ1-2, reads DTGVSQNPRHKITKRGQNVTFRCDPISEHNRLYWYRQTLGQGPEFLTYFQNEAQLEKSRLLSDRFSAERPKGSFSTLEIQRTEQGDSAMYLCASSTRQGAGYGYTFGSGTRLTVV.

The chain employs TRBV29-1 and TRBJ1-2, with a tentative D call TRBD1 (6 bases). Trimming shortened V by 6 bases and J by 10 bases, and 15 bases separated the two germline ends. The CDR3 length is 11 residues. Germline V lookup: CDR1 SQVTM, CDR2 ANQGSEA. CDR3 protein: CSVQGNRIYTF. CDR3 nucleotides: TGCAGCGTCCAGGGGAATAGGATCTACACCTTC. Full variable domain (rest looked up from reference TRBV29-1 and TRBJ1-2): SAVISQKPSRDICQRGTSLTIQCQVDSQVTMMFWYRQQPGQSLTLIATANQGSEATYESGFVIDKFPISRPNLTFSTLTVSNMSPEDSSIYLCSVQGNRIYTFGSGTRLTVV.

The rearrangement uses TRBV5-8 and TRBJ1-4, with D tentatively TRBD1 (5 bases). CDR1 and CDR2 from the germline V gene are SGHTS and YDEGEE. With 4 bases removed from V and 5 bases from J, the gap between germline ends came to 18 bases. The CDR3 is made up of 16 amino acids. The CDR3 DNA reads as TGTGCCAGCAGCGAGAGCCTGACAGCCTTGAATGAAAAACTGTTTTTT. It is translated as CASSESLTALNEKLFF.